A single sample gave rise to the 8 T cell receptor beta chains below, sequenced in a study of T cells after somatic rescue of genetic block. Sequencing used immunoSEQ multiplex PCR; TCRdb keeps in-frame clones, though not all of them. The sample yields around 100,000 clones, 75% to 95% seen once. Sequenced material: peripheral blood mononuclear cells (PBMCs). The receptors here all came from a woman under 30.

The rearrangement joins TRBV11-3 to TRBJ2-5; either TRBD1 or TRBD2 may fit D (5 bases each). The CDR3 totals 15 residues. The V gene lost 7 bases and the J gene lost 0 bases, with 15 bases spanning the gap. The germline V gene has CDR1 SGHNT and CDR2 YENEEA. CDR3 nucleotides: TGTGCCAGCAATTGGGGGAGAACGTACCAAGAGACCCAGTACTTC. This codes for CASNWGRTYQETQYF. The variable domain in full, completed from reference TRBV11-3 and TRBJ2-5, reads EAGVVQSPRYKIIEKKQPVAFWCNPISGHNTLYWYLQNLGQGPELLIRYENEEAVDDSQLPKDRFSAERLKGVDSTLKIQPAELGDSAVYLCASNWGRTYQETQYFGPGTRLLVL.

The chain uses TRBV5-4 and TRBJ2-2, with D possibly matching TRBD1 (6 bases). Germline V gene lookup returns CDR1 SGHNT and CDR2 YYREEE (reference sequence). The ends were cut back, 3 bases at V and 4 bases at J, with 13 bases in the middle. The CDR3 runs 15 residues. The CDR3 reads CASSSGAVGTGELFF. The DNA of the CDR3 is TGTGCCAGCAGCTCAGGGGCAGTAGGCACCGGGGAGCTGTTTTTT.

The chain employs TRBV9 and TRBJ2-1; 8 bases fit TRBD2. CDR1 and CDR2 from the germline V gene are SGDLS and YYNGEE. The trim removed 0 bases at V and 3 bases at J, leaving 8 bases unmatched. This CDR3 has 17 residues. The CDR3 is CASSVALGLGGYNEQFF. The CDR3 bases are TGTGCCAGCAGCGTAGCCCTGGGACTAGGGGGCTACAATGAGCAGTTCTTC.

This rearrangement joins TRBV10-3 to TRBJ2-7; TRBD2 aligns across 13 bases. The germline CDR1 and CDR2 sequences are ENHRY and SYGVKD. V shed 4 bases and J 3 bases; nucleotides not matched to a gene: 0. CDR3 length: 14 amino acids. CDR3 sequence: CAISGTSGGYEQYF. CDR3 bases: TGTGCCATCAGTGGGACTAGCGGGGGCTACGAGCAGTACTTC.

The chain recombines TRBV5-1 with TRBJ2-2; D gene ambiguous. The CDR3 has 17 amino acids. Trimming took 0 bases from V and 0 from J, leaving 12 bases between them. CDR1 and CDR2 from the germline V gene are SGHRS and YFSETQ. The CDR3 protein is CASSLASGHANTGELFF. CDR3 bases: TGCGCCAGCAGCTTGGCGTCGGGTCACGCGAACACCGGGGAGCTGTTTTTT.

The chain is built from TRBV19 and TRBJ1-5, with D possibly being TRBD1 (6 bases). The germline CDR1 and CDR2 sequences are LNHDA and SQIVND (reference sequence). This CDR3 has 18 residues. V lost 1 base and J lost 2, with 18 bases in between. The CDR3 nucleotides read TGTGCCAGTAGTATAGGGGGGCAACGGGACGCTCGCAATCAGCCCCAGCATTTT. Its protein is CASSIGGQRDARNQPQHF. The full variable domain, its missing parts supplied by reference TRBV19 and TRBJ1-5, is DGGITQSPKYLFRKEGQNVTLSCEQNLNHDAMYWYRQDPGQGLRLIYYSQIVNDFQKGDIAEGYSVSREKKESFPLTVTSAQKNPTAFYLCASSIGGQRDARNQPQHFGDGTRLSIL.

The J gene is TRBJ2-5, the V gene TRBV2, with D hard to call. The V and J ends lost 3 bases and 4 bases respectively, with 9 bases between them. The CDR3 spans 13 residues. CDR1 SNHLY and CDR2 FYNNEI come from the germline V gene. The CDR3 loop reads CASSEQVIETQYF. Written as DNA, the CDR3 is TGTGCCAGCAGTGAGCAGGTGATAGAGACCCAGTACTTC. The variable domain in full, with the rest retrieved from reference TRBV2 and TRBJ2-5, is EPEVTQTPSHQVTQMGQEVILRCVPISNHLYFYWYRQILGQKVEFLVSFYNNEISEKSEIFDDQFSVERPDGSNFTLKIRSTKLEDSAMYFCASSEQVIETQYFGPGTRLLVL.

The CDR3 nucleotides read TGTGCCAGCAGCTCCGGGACAGGGGGACACGAGCAGTACTTC. Translating it yields CASSSGTGGHEQYF. The chain uses TRBV5-5 and TRBJ2-7; TRBD1 agrees at 11 bases. Germline loops: CDR1 SGHKS, CDR2 YYEKEE (reference sequence). After removal of 3 bases from V and 5 bases from J, the junction contained 4 bases not matched to a gene. The CDR3 consists of 14 residues.